This entry lists 10 T cell receptor beta chains sequenced from one sample in a study of shared clonotypes between healthy human individuals. Using immunoSEQ multiplex PCR, the repertoire was profiled, and TCRdb retains in-frame clones only, with some absent. The profile shows about 330,000 clones, around 87% of them singletons. Sample: memory CD8+ T cells sorted from blood. This sample's subset: CD45RO+ cells pooled with CCR7-negative TemRA cells. All receptors come from a man aged 18 to 30 in good health.

This chain joins TRBV7-6 and TRBJ2-1; perhaps D is TRBD1 or TRBD2 (6 bases each). There are 13 residues in the CDR3. Germline CDR1 is SGHVS and CDR2 is FNYEAQ. The V end was cut by 4 bases, the J end by 7 bases, with 11 bases between. CDR3 protein: CASSSGGGNEQFF. The CDR3 coding sequence is TGTGCCAGCAGCTCCGGAGGGGGGAATGAGCAGTTCTTC.

This chain connects TRBV7-9 to TRBJ2-3; D unclear. CDR3 length equals 13 residues. Germline CDR1 and CDR2: SEHNR and FQNEAQ (reference sequence). Trimming removed 8 bases from V and 10 bases from J, with 19 bases in between. CDR3 nucleotides: TGTGCCAGCTTGCCCTCCCCCATGTCCCCGCAGTATTTT. It encodes CASLPSPMSPQYF.

This rearrangement joins TRBV18 to TRBJ1-3; no clear D. Germline lookup yields CDR1 KGHSH and CDR2 LQKENI. Trimming took 3 bases from V and 0 from J, leaving 15 bases between them. The length of the CDR3 is 17 residues. CDR3 sequence (DNA): TGTGCCAGCTCACCGTACTTTGGGGAGAGCTCTGGAAACACCATATATTTT. This translates into CASSPYFGESSGNTIYF.

This chain links TRBV6-1 with TRBJ2-1; no clear D gene. The CDR3 is made up of 16 amino acids. Trimming left V 1 base short and J 4 bases short, with 14 bases between. CDR1 and CDR2 (germline): MNHNS, SASEGT. The chain's CDR3 is CASSEGVRLPYNEQFF. The CDR3 DNA sequence: TGTGCCAGCAGTGAAGGGGTCCGTTTACCTTACAATGAGCAGTTCTTC.

J is TRBJ1-5 and V is TRBV11-2, with a possible D match to TRBD1 (5 bases). Per the germline V gene, CDR1 is SGHAT and CDR2 is FQNNGV. The CDR3 is 15 amino acids. V was shortened by 1 base and J by 3 bases, with 10 bases between the two germline ends. The CDR3 reads CASSLGLGLNQPQHF. The CDR3 coding sequence is TGTGCCAGCAGCTTAGGGCTGGGGCTCAATCAGCCCCAGCATTTT.

V gene TRBV18 combines with J gene TRBJ2-5; possibly TRBD1 or TRBD2 for D (5 bases each). V was pared by 2 bases and J by 5 bases, with 15 bases between. The CDR3 spans 15 residues. Germline-derived CDR1 and CDR2 are KGHSH and LQKENI. The CDR3 region is CASSPMAEGSETQYF. The CDR3 DNA is TGTGCCAGCTCACCAATGGCAGAGGGGAGTGAGACCCAGTACTTC. Looking up the rest from reference TRBV18 and TRBJ2-5 gives the full variable domain: NAGVMQNPRHLVRRRGQEARLRCSPMKGHSHVYWYRQLPEEGLKFMVYLQKENIIDESGMPKERFSAEFPKEGPSILRIQQVVRGDSAAYFCASSPMAEGSETQYFGPGTRLLVL.

This sequence joins TRBV6-6 and TRBJ1-5; D unclear. The CDR3 spans 16 residues. V lost 6 bases and J lost 4, with 19 bases in between. Germline CDR1 reads MNHNY; CDR2 reads SVGAGI (reference sequence). Written as DNA, the CDR3 is TGTGCCAGCAGAGGGCCCGGTGGGTGGAGAAATCAGCCCCAGCATTTT. Amino acid sequence: CASRGPGGWRNQPQHF.

V gene TRBV5-4 combines with J gene TRBJ2-1; 7 nucleotides line up with TRBD2. The CDR3 extends over 14 amino acids. The V gene's germline CDR1 is SGHNT and CDR2 YYREEE (reference sequence). J lost 6 bases, V lost 3 bases, and 6 bases had no gene match. The CDR3: CASSSGLEANEQFF. DNA of the CDR3: TGTGCCAGCAGCTCCGGACTAGAAGCCAATGAGCAGTTCTTC.

This clone was observed many times. V and J are TRBV6-5 and TRBJ2-7, with a possible D match to TRBD1 (6 bases). The CDR3 has 15 residues. CDR1 is MNHEY, CDR2 SVGAGI, per germline. Trimming cost V 0 bases and J 3 bases, with 12 bases left between them. The CDR3 nucleotides are TGTGCCAGCAGTTACTCCTACAGGGCGGACTACGAGCAGTACTTC. This translates into CASSYSYRADYEQYF.

The chain has TRBV27 and TRBJ2-3; D not resolved. The germline V and J ends were trimmed by 2 bases and 5 bases, with 8 bases remaining between them. This CDR3 has 13 residues. Germline loops: CDR1 MNHEY, CDR2 SMNVEV (reference sequence). CDR3 residues: CASSLLVEDTQYF. The CDR3 DNA reads as TGTGCCAGCAGTTTACTAGTCGAAGATACGCAGTATTTT.